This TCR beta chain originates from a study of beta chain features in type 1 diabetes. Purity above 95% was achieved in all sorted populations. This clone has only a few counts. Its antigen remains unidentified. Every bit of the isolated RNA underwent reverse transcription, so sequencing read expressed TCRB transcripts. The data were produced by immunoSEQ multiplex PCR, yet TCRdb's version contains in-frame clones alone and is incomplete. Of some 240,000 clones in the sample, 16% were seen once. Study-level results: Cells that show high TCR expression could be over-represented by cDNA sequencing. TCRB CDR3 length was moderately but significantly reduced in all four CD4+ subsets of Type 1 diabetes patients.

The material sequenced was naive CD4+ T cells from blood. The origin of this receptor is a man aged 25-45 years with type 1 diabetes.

The CDR3 coding sequence is TGTGCCTGGAAGCCGGGTTGGGGGTCTCAGTTCTTC. It encodes CAWKPGWGSQFF. This rearrangement joins TRBV30 to TRBJ2-1; the D gene could be TRBD1 or TRBD2 (5 bases each). V was shortened by 4 bases and J by 13 bases, with 17 bases between the two germline ends. The CDR3 has 12 residues. Germline CDR1 and CDR2: GTSNPN and SVGIG (reference sequence).